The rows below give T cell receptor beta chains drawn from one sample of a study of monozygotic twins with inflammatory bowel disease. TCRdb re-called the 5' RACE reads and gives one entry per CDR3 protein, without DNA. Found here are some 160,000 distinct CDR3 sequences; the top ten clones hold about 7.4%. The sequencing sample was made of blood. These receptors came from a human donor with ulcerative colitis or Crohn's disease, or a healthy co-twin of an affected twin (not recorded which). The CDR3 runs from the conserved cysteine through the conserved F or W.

CASRSGGSNTGELFF	TRBJ2-2	TRBV5-1
CASSSPRQAGYSGNTIYF	TRBJ1-3	TRBV11-2
CSALKRGPGRSPLHF	TRBJ1-6	TRBV29-1
CASSPDRVNQPQHF	TRBJ1-5	TRBV5-1
CASSLEPGDNSPLHF	TRBJ1-6	TRBV11-2
CASSPPGRINEKLFF	TRBJ1-4	TRBV27
CASSLGAIETQYF	TRBJ2-5	TRBV12-3/TRBV12-4
CASSLGLAGLTDTQYF	TRBJ2-3	TRBV7-2
CASSTFLAGVSYNEQFF	TRBJ2-1	TRBV7-8
CASSSEVAGDVNEQFF	TRBJ2-1	TRBV7-2
CASSRGYYEQYF	TRBJ2-7	TRBV7-2
CASSLGSAGVGNEQFF	TRBJ2-1	TRBV5-5
CSVPATLTDTQYF	TRBJ2-3	TRBV29-1
CATSALGLAGGINEQFF	TRBJ2-1	TRBV24-1